This TCR beta chain comes out of a study of shared clonotypes between healthy human individuals. In the authors' workflow: ImmunoSEQ sequences covered only the junction and lacked quality scores; filtering therefore differed. Sequencing was performed with immunoSEQ multiplex PCR; in TCRdb, only in-frame clones are kept and a portion is missing. V, J and clone size reflect that table, while D and trimming were determined from the DNA. The profile shows some 500,000 clones, 90% to 96% of them singletons. On this clone itself: Its antigen remains unidentified.

Trimming stripped 4 bases from V and 7 bases from J, with 23 bases between. Germline lookup yields CDR1 SQVTM and CDR2 ANQGSEA. The CDR3 contains 16 residues. Whole-study results and caveats: Across four donors, naive CD4 shared around 5%, naive CD8 3% to 3.5%, memory CD4 over 2%, memory CD8 about 0.38%. Memory subsets generally showed lower estimated richness than naive subsets.

CD45RA+ naive and CD45RA-negative memory subsets were separated from CD4+ cells. Sequencing was done on a sample of naive CD4+ T cells sorted from blood. The subset here: CD45RA+ positively selected. V gene TRBV29-1 combines with J gene TRBJ2-1; TRBD2 is a possible D gene (5 bases). The receptor was isolated from a woman aged 30 to 39 in good health. The CDR3 loop is CSVVDIGGPGRNEQFF. CDR3 coding DNA: TGCAGCGTTGTGGATATAGGCGGGCCGGGTAGGAATGAGCAGTTCTTC.